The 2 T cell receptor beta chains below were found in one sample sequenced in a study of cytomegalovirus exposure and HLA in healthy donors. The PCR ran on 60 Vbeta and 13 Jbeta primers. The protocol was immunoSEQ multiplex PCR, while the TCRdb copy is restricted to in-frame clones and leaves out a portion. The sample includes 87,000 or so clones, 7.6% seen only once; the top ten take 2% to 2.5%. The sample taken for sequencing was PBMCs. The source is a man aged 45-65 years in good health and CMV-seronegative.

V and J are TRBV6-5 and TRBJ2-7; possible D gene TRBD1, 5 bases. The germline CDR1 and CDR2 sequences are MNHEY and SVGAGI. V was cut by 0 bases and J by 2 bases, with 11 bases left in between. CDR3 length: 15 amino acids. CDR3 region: CASSYSKGQTYEQYF. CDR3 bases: TGTGCCAGCAGTTACTCGAAAGGACAAACCTACGAGCAGTACTTC.

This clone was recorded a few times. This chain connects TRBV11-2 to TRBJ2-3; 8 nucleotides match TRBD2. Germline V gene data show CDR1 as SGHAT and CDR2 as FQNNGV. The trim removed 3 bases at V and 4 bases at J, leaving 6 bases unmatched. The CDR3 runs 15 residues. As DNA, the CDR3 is TGTGCCAGCAGCTTCGGCGGGAGGAGGGCAGATACGCAGTATTTT. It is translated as CASSFGGRRADTQYF.